This T cell receptor (beta chain) appears in the sequencing data of a study of CD8 T cells in ankylosing spondylitis. TCR beta libraries were made by quantitative 5'-RACE with molecular barcodes. MiXCR, applied by TCRdb to the 5' RACE reads, yields one record per CDR3 protein. The sample records about 480,000 distinct CDR3 sequences, roughly 15% being singletons. Overall study results and limits: Significantly higher representation of disease-linked clones was reported for matched ankylosing spondylitis synovial fluid. Typical of ankylosing spondylitis blood, it appeared, was a TCR beta motif of about eight highly homologous variants. In synovial fluid and blood from reactive arthritis, some motif variants were previously reported.

Points on this clonotype: The antigen is not known. An end of the junction does not agree with germline; a read error may underlie this.

CDR1 is DFQATT, CDR2 SNEGSKA, per germline (reference sequence). CDR3 length equals 16 residues. Source material: blood, either unsorted or a sorted T cell fraction (not recorded which). This chain uses TRBV20-1 with TRBJ1-6; 10 bases align to TRBD1. The TCR was taken from a male donor with ankylosing spondylitis. CDR3 coding DNA: TGCAGTGCTAGATCCAGAGGTGACAGGGGGCGAGAACCCCTCCACTTC. This codes for CSARSRGDRGREPLHF.